This T cell receptor (beta chain) was identified during a study of blood T cell repertoires in COVID-19. The overall study: Acute-phase and convalescent COVID-19 samples originated in the United States, Italy and Spain.

The data were produced by immunoSEQ multiplex PCR, yet TCRdb's version contains in-frame clones alone and is incomplete. The repertoire holds over 130,000 clones, with more than 75% as singletons. V was pared by 2 bases and J by 11 bases, with 6 bases of the junction left unmatched. Germline loops: CDR1 MGHDK, CDR2 SYGVNS. This CDR3 spans 14 amino acids. Specimen: peripheral blood. The chain links TRBV25-1 to TRBJ1-4, with 9 bases matching TRBD1. The sequence was collected from a man aged 70 or older with acute or convalescent COVID-19. The CDR3 is CASSEPGQGKKLFF. The CDR3 bases are TGTGCCAGCAGTGAACCTGGACAGGGGAAGAAACTGTTTTTT.